Presented here are 22 T cell receptor beta chains from one specimen sequenced in a study of T cells in Graves' hyperthyroidism and ophthalmopathy. Amplification yielded TCR beta CDR3 regions, with RNA transcripts as the source. First-round RT-PCR targeting the TCR CDR3 was performed with the HTBI primer set. TCRdb fed the multiplex PCR reads into MiXCR, producing one record per CDR3 protein. This table has a few hundred thousand distinct CDR3 sequences, approximately 14% appearing once. Sequenced sample: blood. The origin of the receptors is a woman between 18 and 29 years old with Graves' hyperthyroidism that later progressed to Graves' ophthalmopathy.

This clonotype showed up many times. J is TRBJ2-7 and V is TRBV6-1; D not certain. Germline CDR1 MNHNS, CDR2 SASEGT. The CDR3 is made up of 16 amino acids. The ends were cut back, 5 bases at V and 0 bases at J, with 17 bases in the middle. DNA for the CDR3: TGTGCCAGCAGTCCGTCCGGGCGGACGGTCTCCTACGAGCAGTACTTC. Translation gives CASSPSGRTVSYEQYF.

The CDR3, as DNA: TGTGCCATCAGTGAGGGTAACATTGTGGGGACAGGGACCGGGGAGCTGTTTTTT. This sequence encodes CAISEGNIVGTGTGELFF. This chain links TRBV10-3 with TRBJ2-2; 9 nucleotides align to TRBD1. The ends lost 2 bases at V and 5 bases at J; junction bases unmatched: 12. The CDR3 spans 18 residues. Looked up from germline, CDR1 is ENHRY and CDR2 is SYGVKD.

On this clonotype: With a much larger clone just one base away, this may be a read error. CDR3 sequence reads: CSVGHRGIDEQLF. In nucleotides, the CDR3 is TGCAGCGTTGGCCACCGGGGGATTGATGAGCAGCTCTTC. The V gene is TRBV29-1, the J gene TRBJ2-1, with D possibly TRBD2 on 6 matching bases. The V gene's germline CDR1 is SQVTM and CDR2 ANQGSEA. This CDR3 spans 13 amino acids.

J is TRBJ1-2 and V is TRBV4-2; D gene ambiguous. V dropped 0 bases and J dropped 3 bases, with 5 bases sitting between them. The CDR3 totals 13 residues. The germline CDR1 and CDR2 sequences are LGHNA and YNFKEQ. The CDR3 DNA follows: TGTGCCAGCAGCCAAGAGGGTGACTATGGCTACACCTTC. Amino acids: CASSQEGDYGYTF.

This clonotype was found many times. The V and J genes are TRBV20-1 and TRBJ1-5, with D uncertain. Trimming removed 1 base at V and 3 bases at J, with 4 bases between. Germline V gene sequence: CDR1 DFQATT, CDR2 SNEGSKA (reference sequence). The CDR3 length is 12 residues. CDR3: CSARGINQPQHF. The CDR3 DNA reads as TGCAGTGCTAGAGGTATCAATCAGCCCCAGCATTTT.

This clonotype was recorded many times. The V and J genes are TRBV20-1 and TRBJ2-1; 10 bases align to TRBD2. Germline V gene sequence: CDR1 DFQATT, CDR2 SNEGSKA (reference sequence). CDR3 length: 14 residues. V lost 3 bases, J lost 4 bases, and 3 bases stayed unmatched. The CDR3 nucleotides are TGCAGTGCTAGGTCTAGCGGGAGTTACAATGAGCAGTTCTTC. Residues: CSARSSGSYNEQFF.

Ten or more counts support this clonotype. This rearrangement joins TRBV20-1 to TRBJ1-4, with D possibly matching TRBD1 (5 bases). With 3 bases removed from V and 8 bases from J, the gap between germline ends came to 13 bases. Germline loops: CDR1 DFQATT, CDR2 SNEGSKA (reference sequence). The CDR3 runs to 13 residues. This chain's CDR3 is CSASTSGDEKLFF. DNA of the CDR3: TGCAGTGCTAGTACCTCTGGGGACGAAAAACTGTTTTTT.

This clonotype was observed at least ten times. V usage is TRBV6-2 or TRBV6-3 and J usage is TRBJ2-7; the D gene is possibly TRBD2 (5 bases). The CDR3 consists of 17 residues. The V and J ends lost 6 bases and 4 bases respectively, with 25 bases between them. In germline, CDR1 is MNHEY, CDR2 SVGEGT. The CDR3 spells CASSTFPSGPGGYEQYF. The CDR3 DNA reads as TGTGCCAGCAGCACCTTCCCGAGCGGACCGGGCGGGTACGAGCAGTACTTC.

This clonotype was seen repeatedly, ten times or more. The chain links TRBV2 to TRBJ1-1, with 8 bases lining up with TRBD1. CDR1 is SNHLY and CDR2 is FYNNEI in the germline V gene. Unmatched junction bases numbered 1, after V lost 4 bases and J lost 0 bases. CDR3 size: 14 residues. This CDR3 reads CASSGQGMNTEAFF. The CDR3, as DNA: TGTGCCAGCAGTGGACAGGGGATGAACACTGAAGCTTTCTTT.

This clonotype has a count of ten or more. The V call is TRBV28, the J call TRBJ2-7; weak D call: TRBD2 (5 bases). Trimming left V 7 bases short and J 4 bases short, with 14 bases between. CDR1 and CDR2 from the germline V gene are MDHEN and SYDVKM. The CDR3 is made up of 13 amino acids. CDR3 in DNA: TGTGCCAGCAACCGGGATCGAGGTTACGAGCAGTACTTC. It yields the protein CASNRDRGYEQYF.

With respect to this clonotype: An end of the junction does not agree with germline; a read error may underlie this. The chain combines TRBV5-1 with TRBJ2-5; no clear D gene. The CDR3 is made up of 14 amino acids. CDR1 SGHRS and CDR2 YFSETQ come from the germline V gene. The CDR3 reads CASSLATAQETPYF. CDR3 bases: TGCGCCAGCAGCTTGGCTACGGCCCAAGAGACCCCGTACTTC.

This clonotype was seen at least ten times. The J gene is TRBJ2-1, the V gene TRBV20-1; 11 positions agree with TRBD2. The CDR3 runs 17 residues. V was clipped by 2 bases and J by 0 bases; unmatched bases: 6. Germline CDR1 is DFQATT and CDR2 is SNEGSKA (reference sequence). In nucleotides, the CDR3 is TGCAGTGCTAGACAACTTAGCGGGAGGGCCTCCTACAATGAGCAGTTCTTC. Encoded protein: CSARQLSGRASYNEQFF.

This clonotype was detected many times. The rearrangement uses TRBV5-5 and TRBJ1-1; D unresolved. CDR1 and CDR2 from the germline V gene are SGHKS and YYEKEE (reference sequence). CDR3 length equals 14 residues. Trimming shortened V by 3 bases and J by 3 bases, and 12 bases separated the two germline ends. CDR3 sequence (DNA): TGTGCCAGCAGCTCGCAGTTGCGAGACACTGAAGCTTTCTTT. Its protein product is CASSSQLRDTEAFF. The whole variable domain, filled in from reference TRBV5-5 and TRBJ1-1, reads DAGVTQSPTHLIKTRGQQVTLRCSPISGHKSVSWYQQVLGQGPQFIFQYYEKEERGRGNFPDRFSARQFPNYSSELNVNALLLGDSALYLCASSSQLRDTEAFFGQGTRLTVV.

In this sample, this clonotype turned up a few times. The chain is built from TRBV20-1 and TRBJ2-7, with TRBD1 as a possible D gene (6 bases). V lost 6 bases, J lost 2 bases, and 14 bases lay in between. Germline CDR1 DFQATT, CDR2 SNEGSKA (reference sequence). This CDR3 has 13 residues. The CDR3 DNA sequence: TGCAGTGCCTCCCGGACAGCGGCCTACGAGCAGTACTTC. Translation: CSASRTAAYEQYF.

The table lists this clonotype with a count of one. Since no conserved phenylalanine or tryptophan closes the CDR3, a read error is the likely cause. This chain joins TRBV5-1 and TRBJ1-1; possibly TRBD1 for D (6 bases). Germline CDR1 is SGHRS and CDR2 is YFSETQ. V was shortened by 4 bases and J by 1 base, with 14 bases between the two germline ends. The CDR3 loop spans 15 amino acids. The CDR3 sequence is CASSGGGGQNTEAFL. The CDR3 DNA reads as TGCGCCAGCAGCGGGGGCGGGGGGCAGAACACTGAAGCTTTCCTT.

In this sample, this clonotype turned up once. The chain recombines TRBV28 with TRBJ2-3, with D maybe TRBD1 (6 bases). The CDR3 is 15 residues long. V lost 4 bases, J lost 6 bases, and 17 bases lay in between. The germline gives CDR1 MDHEN, CDR2 SYDVKM. CDR3 loop: CASSSPPGVRDTQYF. CDR3 in DNA: TGTGCCAGCAGTTCCCCTCCAGGGGTTCGGGATACGCAGTATTTT.

The chain couples TRBV29-1 to TRBJ2-2; D is possibly TRBD2 (5 bases). Germline lookup yields CDR1 SQVTM and CDR2 ANQGSEA. V lost 3 bases and J 3 bases, leaving 14 bases between the germline ends. The CDR3 spans 15 residues. The CDR3 DNA is TGCAGCGTTGAGGGTCGCGGGTCCCACACCGGGGAGCTGTTTTTT. Its protein product is CSVEGRGSHTGELFF.

The J gene is TRBJ1-3, the V gene TRBV7-2; D remains ambiguous. Germline V gene sequence: CDR1 SGHTA, CDR2 FQGNSA. This CDR3 comprises 13 residues. Trimming cost V 5 bases and J 4 bases, with 9 bases left between them. CDR3 region: CASSPRTGNTIYF. The CDR3, as DNA: TGTGCCAGCAGCCCACGCACGGGAAACACCATATATTTT.

In this sample, this clonotype turned up a few times. J is TRBJ2-7 and V is TRBV4-1; D tentatively reads TRBD1 or TRBD2 (5 bases each). The ends were cut back, 0 bases at V and 3 bases at J, with 15 bases in the middle. Germline lookup yields CDR1 MGHRA and CDR2 YSYEKL. The CDR3 sequence is 16 residues long. The CDR3 DNA sequence: TGCGCCAGCAGCCAAGAAGAGGAATTGAGGGGCTACGAGCAGTACTTC. Residues: CASSQEEELRGYEQYF.

This clonotype appeared a few times. The V gene is TRBV14, the J gene TRBJ2-3; 9 nucleotides align to TRBD2. Germline CDR1 is SGHDN and CDR2 is FVKESK. Trimming took 2 bases from V and 1 from J; bases not matched to a gene: 4. This CDR3 is 16 amino acids long. The chain's CDR3 is CASSQWREGRTDTQYF. DNA of the CDR3: TGTGCCAGCAGCCAATGGCGGGAGGGCCGCACAGATACGCAGTATTTT.

The sample holds many counts of this clonotype. This sequence joins TRBV7-6 and TRBJ2-5; TRBD2 might be the D (6 bases). Germline V lookup: CDR1 SGHVS, CDR2 FNYEAQ. Trimming took off 5 bases at V and 5 bases at J, with 18 bases between the two ends. The CDR3 loop spans 15 amino acids. DNA of the CDR3: TGTGCCAGCAGCACTAGGGTCGGGGGAGGTGAGACCCAGTACTTC. This encodes CASSTRVGGGETQYF.

In this sample, this clonotype turned up many times. The rearrangement joins TRBV6-5 to TRBJ2-5; D not certain. CDR3 length equals 14 residues. Germline CDR1 reads MNHEY; CDR2 reads SVGAGI. V was shortened by 0 bases and J by 5 bases, with 10 bases between the two germline ends. CDR3 nucleotides: TGTGCCAGCAGTTACTCTGTTGTCATGGAGACCCAGTACTTC. Protein product: CASSYSVVMETQYF.